A selection of T cell receptor beta chains follows, all from one sample in a study of glioma-infiltrating T cells after dendritic cell vaccination. Sequenced by immunoSEQ multiplex PCR; TCRdb stores in-frame clones only, minus some. The table lists about 87,000 clones, around 86% of them singletons. Sequenced material: blood, taken after dendritic cell vaccination. These receptor sequences come from a human donor with glioblastoma. The CDR3 runs from the conserved cysteine through the conserved F or W.

V gene: TRBV25-1; J gene: TRBJ1-2; CDR3 protein: CASSRGTDYGYTF
V gene: TRBV2; J gene: TRBJ1-2; CDR3 protein: CASSPGQGYGYTF
V gene: TRBV7-9; J gene: TRBJ2-2; CDR3 protein: CASSLASGTTGELFF
V gene: TRBV5-1; J gene: TRBJ2-2; CDR3 protein: CASSPGTVRTGELFF
V gene: TRBV19; J gene: TRBJ1-6; CDR3 protein: CASSIRGRGSYNSPLHF
V gene: TRBV27; J gene: TRBJ2-2; CDR3 protein: CASSISGANTGELFF
V gene: TRBV19; J gene: TRBJ1-1; CDR3 protein: CASSMGQLHTEAFF
V gene: TRBV6-1; J gene: TRBJ2-3; CDR3 protein: CASSEASGGDTQYF
V gene: TRBV7-2; J gene: TRBJ2-3; CDR3 protein: CASSARGVLDTQYF
V gene: TRBV16; J gene: TRBJ1-6; CDR3 protein: CASSQWLNSPLHF
V gene: TRBV6-1; J gene: TRBJ1-1; CDR3 protein: CASSTGYGTEAFF
V gene: TRBV30; J gene: TRBJ2-1; CDR3 protein: CAWAPGGRMFF
V gene: TRBV9; J gene: TRBJ1-1; CDR3 protein: CASSVQDRGPTEAFF
V gene: TRBV6-5; J gene: TRBJ1-1; CDR3 protein: CASSYTRTGGTEAFF
V gene: TRBV5-1; J gene: TRBJ1-1; CDR3 protein: CASSLEQKFTEAFF
V gene: TRBV6-1; J gene: TRBJ1-2; CDR3 protein: CASSTSGRGGYGYTF
V gene: TRBV4-1; J gene: TRBJ1-4; CDR3 protein: CASSFSYGEGFIYSEKLFF
V gene: TRBV30; J gene: TRBJ2-2; CDR3 protein: CAWSGAPGGTGELFF
V gene: TRBV9; J gene: TRBJ1-2; CDR3 protein: CASSVQTGNYGYTF
V gene: TRBV7-3; J gene: TRBJ2-2; CDR3 protein: CASSLAANTGELFF
V gene: TRBV5-5; J gene: TRBJ1-1; CDR3 protein: CASSLRLTNTEAFF
V gene: TRBV5-1; J gene: TRBJ2-2; CDR3 protein: CASSKGTTTGGEELFF
V gene: TRBV5-6; J gene: TRBJ1-4; CDR3 protein: CASSLLRVHEKLFF
V gene: TRBV7-6; J gene: TRBJ2-5; CDR3 protein: CASSVDTGGTETQYF
V gene: TRBV30; J gene: TRBJ1-2; CDR3 protein: CAWNPTGGWGYTF
V gene: TRBV5-8; J gene: TRBJ2-7; CDR3 protein: CASSFMRLAGGLNEQYF
V gene: TRBV4-3; J gene: TRBJ2-1; CDR3 protein: CASSPAAGGSNEQFF
V gene: TRBV29-1; J gene: TRBJ1-2; CDR3 protein: CSVGRGGGYGYTF
V gene: TRBV7-2; J gene: TRBJ2-1; CDR3 protein: CASRTGSSYNEQFF
V gene: TRBV5-1; J gene: TRBJ2-7; CDR3 protein: CASSLYGNGYEQYF
V gene: TRBV5-1; J gene: TRBJ2-7; CDR3 protein: CASSTGSGPVEQYF
V gene: TRBV30; J gene: TRBJ1-5; CDR3 protein: CAWSVSQTLPQHF
V gene: TRBV27; J gene: TRBJ2-5; CDR3 protein: CASSLEGRQGETQYF
V gene: TRBV2; J gene: TRBJ2-3; CDR3 protein: CASSERSGGTDTQYF
V gene: TRBV27; J gene: TRBJ1-2; CDR3 protein: CASRDAGGYGYTF
V gene: TRBV30; J gene: TRBJ1-1; CDR3 protein: CAWKRDRDTEAFF
V gene: TRBV7-2; J gene: TRBJ2-3; CDR3 protein: CASRPAGHSDTQYF
V gene: TRBV7-8; J gene: TRBJ2-1; CDR3 protein: CASSLLAGYNEQFF
V gene: TRBV6-1; J gene: TRBJ1-5; CDR3 protein: CASSEANDSYQPQHF
V gene: TRBV11-1; J gene: TRBJ1-6; CDR3 protein: CASSLDRASPLHF
V gene: TRBV7-9; J gene: TRBJ1-1; CDR3 protein: CASSPDAGGTEAFF
V gene: TRBV7-2; J gene: TRBJ2-7; CDR3 protein: CASSLDGTSGGYEQYF